This TCR beta chain emerged from a study of metastatic and nonmetastatic thyroid tumors. Across the study: Comparison of repertoires was carried out across blood and tumor or nodule tissue from malignant and benign thyroid patients.

Thyroid surgery was preceded by no treatment in any patient. The germline CDR1 and CDR2 sequences are LNHDA and SQIVND (reference sequence). The CDR3 length is 15 residues. Germline trimming cut 5 bases from V and 5 bases from J; bases unmatched to any gene: 9. TCRdb re-called clones from the PCR reads using MiXCR. The sample yields tens of thousands of clones, roughly a quarter seen once. Sequenced input: tumor tissue. The chain carries TRBV19 and TRBJ2-1; 7 nucleotides agree with TRBD1. The receptor comes from a female donor with papillary thyroid cancer or a benign thyroid nodule (not recorded which). Some clones in this sample may be carry-over from other donors' samples. CDR3 in DNA: TGTGCCAGTAGTCCCAGGACAGGTTGTAACAATGAGCAGTTCTTC. This codes for CASSPRTGCNNEQFF. Complete variable domain (other parts from reference TRBV19 and TRBJ2-1): DGGITQSPKYLFRKEGQNVTLSCEQNLNHDAMYWYRQDPGQGLRLIYYSQIVNDFQKGDIAEGYSVSREKKESFPLTVTSAQKNPTAFYLCASSPRTGCNNEQFFGPGTRLTVL.